Below are 21 T cell receptor beta chains sequenced from a single sample in a study of blood T cell repertoires in COVID-19. The data were produced by immunoSEQ multiplex PCR, yet TCRdb's version contains in-frame clones alone and is incomplete. The sample holds more than 150,000 clones, around 84% seen once. The specimen was peripheral blood. These receptors were taken from a man aged 35-49 years with active or convalescent COVID-19.

The rearrangement joins TRBV6-6 to TRBJ1-2; 7 nucleotides line up with TRBD1. V lost 0 bases, J lost 1 base, and 2 bases stayed unmatched. In germline, CDR1 is MNHNY, CDR2 SVGAGI (reference sequence). This CDR3 is 15 amino acids long. In DNA form, the CDR3 reads TGTGCCAGCAGTTACTCGGGACAGAGTAACTATGGCTACACCTTC. This gives the protein CASSYSGQSNYGYTF.

The rearrangement uses TRBV19 and TRBJ2-6, with TRBD1 as a possible D gene (6 bases). Per germline, CDR1 LNHDA and CDR2 SQIVND (reference sequence). The V end lost 6 bases, the J end lost 0 bases, and 21 bases lay between the germline ends. The CDR3 totals 19 residues. The CDR3 loop reads CASRIPIRQAISGANVLTF. CDR3 in DNA: TGTGCCAGTAGGATTCCAATCCGACAGGCTATCTCTGGGGCCAACGTCCTGACTTTC.

The V call is TRBV3-1 (or the pseudogene TRBV3-2), the J call TRBJ1-2; D is uncertain. Germline V gene sequence: CDR1 LGHDT, CDR2 YNNKEL (reference sequence). This CDR3 comprises 13 residues. Trimming pared 4 bases from V and 4 bases from J, leaving 10 bases between. The CDR3 protein is CASSLGKSYGYTF. In nucleotides, the CDR3 is TGTGCCAGCAGCCTCGGGAAGTCCTATGGCTACACCTTC.

The rearrangement joins TRBV30 to TRBJ2-5; TRBD2 aligns across 10 bases. V lost 8 bases and J lost 5; bases outside the gene matches: 11. This CDR3 spans 14 amino acids. The germline gives CDR1 GTSNPN, CDR2 SVGIG (reference sequence). CDR3 DNA: TGTGCCGGATCTAGCGGGGGTCTAGGGGAGACCCAGTACTTC. Its protein product is CAGSSGGLGETQYF.

V and J are TRBV30 and TRBJ1-3; unclear D gene. Trimming stripped 1 base from V and 5 bases from J, with 6 bases between. Germline-derived CDR1 and CDR2 are GTSNPN and SVGIG (reference sequence). The CDR3 loop spans 12 amino acids. Written as DNA, the CDR3 is TGTGCCTGGAGTGCACAGCGAAACACCATATATTTT. This encodes CAWSAQRNTIYF.

The chain couples TRBV10-3 to TRBJ2-7; tentative D call: TRBD1 (7 bases). Between the trimmed V and J ends, which lost 4 bases and 4 bases, there was a span of 14 bases. Germline V gene lookup returns CDR1 ENHRY and CDR2 SYGVKD. This CDR3 is built from 14 residues. Written as DNA, the CDR3 is TGTGCCATCAGTGGCTCAGGGGGGACATACGAGCAGTACTTC. This codes for CAISGSGGTYEQYF.

CDR3 DNA sequence: TGTGCCAGCAGCCTCACCGGGGGGGCAAGCATAGAGACCCAGTACTTC. Protein product: CASSLTGGASIETQYF. V and J are TRBV13 and TRBJ2-5, with 8 bases matching TRBD2. V dropped 5 bases and J dropped 4; count of bases not matched to a gene: 12. Germline V gene lookup returns CDR1 PRHDT and CDR2 FYEKMQ (reference sequence). This CDR3 contains 16 residues.

This clone has only one observation. In DNA, the CDR3 is TGTGCCTGGAGCCCGGACAGGTATGGCGGCTACACCTTC. Translation: CAWSPDRYGGYTF. The chain employs TRBV30 and TRBJ1-2; 7 nucleotides align to TRBD1. Per the germline V gene, CDR1 is GTSNPN and CDR2 is SVGIG (reference sequence). J was trimmed by 8 bases and V by 3 bases; bases with no gene match: 9. The CDR3 runs to 13 residues.

This rearrangement joins TRBV9 to TRBJ1-2; D remains ambiguous. This CDR3 is built from 12 residues. Trimming shortened V by 3 bases and J by 8 bases, and 11 bases separated the two germline ends. The germline CDR1 and CDR2 sequences are SGDLS and YYNGEE. The CDR3: CASSASSLGYTF. CDR3 in DNA: TGTGCCAGCAGCGCGTCCTCCCTCGGCTACACCTTC.

The chain combines TRBV3-1 (or the pseudogene TRBV3-2) with TRBJ2-1; TRBD2 might be the D (5 bases). The germline V gene has CDR1 LGHDT and CDR2 YNNKEL (reference sequence). The CDR3 covers 13 residues. The V gene lost 4 bases and the J gene lost 6 bases, with 10 bases spanning the gap. The CDR3 spells CASSLRRGNEQFF. The CDR3 bases are TGTGCCAGCAGCCTCCGCCGGGGCAATGAGCAGTTCTTC.

The V call is TRBV11-2, the J call TRBJ1-5; no clear D. Trimming removed 5 bases from V and 6 bases from J, with 8 bases in between. CDR3 length equals 12 residues. Per germline, CDR1 SGHAT and CDR2 FQNNGV. The CDR3 spells CASSPGGQPQHF. The CDR3 DNA follows: TGTGCCAGCAGCCCGGGTGGTCAGCCCCAGCATTTT.

This chain connects TRBV6-5 to TRBJ2-7, with TRBD2 as a possible D gene (6 bases). The CDR3 totals 13 residues. The germline gives CDR1 MNHEY, CDR2 SVGAGI. V was trimmed by 7 bases and J by 0 bases, leaving 10 bases between them. CDR3 amino acids: CASIGTGSYEQYF. DNA for the CDR3: TGTGCCAGCATTGGGACTGGCTCCTACGAGCAGTACTTC.

With regard to this clone: This specimen includes other DNA sequences encoding the same CDR3. The V call is TRBV7-2, the J call TRBJ1-3; 8 bases fit TRBD1. J lost 3 bases, V lost 3 bases, and 1 base had no gene match. There are 14 residues in the CDR3. Germline CDR1 SGHTA, CDR2 FQGNSA. The CDR3 DNA is TGTGCCAGCAGCTTCGGACAGGGTGGAAACACCATATATTTT. This gives the protein CASSFGQGGNTIYF.

The chain employs TRBV3-1 (or the pseudogene TRBV3-2) and TRBJ2-2, with a possible D match to TRBD1 (5 bases). This CDR3 contains 13 residues. Trimming stripped 7 bases from V and 6 bases from J, with 12 bases between. The germline gives CDR1 LGHDT, CDR2 YNNKEL (reference sequence). CDR3 residues: CASTARGPGELFF. The CDR3 nucleotides read TGTGCCAGCACTGCTAGGGGCCCCGGGGAGCTGTTTTTT.

The CDR3 DNA reads as TGTGCAAGTCGCCCTAAGTTTTACGAGCAGTACTTC. Protein sequence: CASRPKFYEQYF. The rearrangement joins TRBV12-2 to TRBJ2-7; the table names TRBD2, a call not compared with the DNA. TRBV12-2 is termed a pseudogene. The CDR3 runs to 12 residues.

The chain combines TRBV20-1 with TRBJ1-4; D is uncertain. Trimming took 6 bases from V and 8 from J, leaving 10 bases between them. The CDR3 extends over 11 amino acids. Germline V lookup: CDR1 DFQATT, CDR2 SNEGSKA (reference sequence). CDR3 nucleotide sequence: TGCAGTGCGAAGCGAGGGGAAAAACTGTTTTTT. The encoded protein is CSAKRGEKLFF.

This chain joins TRBV19 and TRBJ2-5, with D possibly being TRBD1 (5 bases). CDR3 length: 13 residues. V shed 6 bases and J shed 5 bases, with 13 bases lying between them. Looked up from germline, CDR1 is LNHDA and CDR2 is SQIVND (reference sequence). In DNA form, the CDR3 reads TGTGCCAGTAGAAAAGCAGGGTTGGAGACCCAGTACTTC. It encodes CASRKAGLETQYF.

The chain couples TRBV7-9 to TRBJ1-2; D is unclear. V lost 3 bases, J lost 5 bases, and 7 bases lay in between. The CDR3 sequence is 12 residues long. Germline loops: CDR1 SEHNR, CDR2 FQNEAQ (reference sequence). Here the CDR3 reads CASSLADYGYTF. In nucleotides, the CDR3 is TGTGCCAGCAGCTTGGCGGATTATGGCTACACCTTC.

This sequence joins TRBV11-3 and TRBJ2-5, with 8 bases lining up with TRBD1. Germline CDR1 and CDR2: SGHNT and YENEEA. The V segment lost 5 bases and the J segment 5 bases; nucleotides outside the gene matches: 10. This CDR3 has 15 amino acids. In DNA form, the CDR3 reads TGTGCCAGCAGCCTTAATCAGGGGGCGGGGGAGACCCAGTACTTC. It codes for CASSLNQGAGETQYF.

The chain combines TRBV15 with TRBJ1-4; 8 bases line up with TRBD1. Trimming cost V 3 bases and J 8 bases; bases outside gene matches: 5. Looked up from germline, CDR1 is LNHNV and CDR2 is YYDKDF (reference sequence). This CDR3 region has 14 residues. CDR3 loop: CATSREGQGEKLFF. The CDR3, as DNA: TGTGCCACCAGCAGGGAAGGACAGGGCGAAAAACTGTTTTTT.

The chain joins TRBV6-5 to TRBJ1-2; D possibly corresponds to TRBD1 (5 bases). Trimming pared 0 bases from V and 4 bases from J, leaving 9 bases between. Germline lookup yields CDR1 MNHEY and CDR2 SVGAGI. This CDR3 contains 14 residues. CDR3 amino acids: CASSYSAQVYGYTF. In DNA, the CDR3 is TGTGCCAGCAGTTACTCGGCACAGGTCTATGGCTACACCTTC.